The rows below give T cell receptor beta chains drawn from one sample of a study of cytomegalovirus exposure and HLA in healthy donors. Method: immunoSEQ multiplex PCR; TCRdb's copy keeps in-frame clones and lacks some. The data show roughly 120,000 clones, just under 90% seen once. What was sequenced was PBMCs. These receptors all stem from a man aged 25-40 years in good health and CMV-seronegative. The CDR3 runs from the conserved cysteine through the conserved F or W. D genes are given only for firm matches. Size values are once, few and many counts, or a class for expanded clones, and some rows have none.

TRBV5-4	TRBD2	TRBJ2-2	-	CASSYKRTSTSGNTGELFF	TGTGCCAGCAGCTATAAGCGGACTAGCACATCGGGGAACACCGGGGAGCTGTTTTTT
TRBV4-2	-	TRBJ1-6	few	CASSQVGQLNSPLHF	TGTGCCAGCAGCCAAGTCGGACAACTTAATTCACCCCTCCACTTT
TRBV18	TRBD1	TRBJ2-7	-	CASSDRVYEQYF	TGTGCCAGCTCAGACAGGGTCTACGAGCAGTACTTC
TRBV2	-	TRBJ1-1	-	CASTRVLSGLGTEAFF	TGTGCCAGCACTAGAGTCCTCTCGGGTTTAGGCACTGAAGCTTTCTTT
TRBV28	-	TRBJ1-1	-	CASSQTSYAEAFF	TGTGCCAGCAGCCAAACCAGTTACGCTGAAGCTTTCTTT
TRBV5-1	TRBD1	TRBJ2-4	few	CASSLDRGNIQYF	TGCGCCAGCAGCTTGGACAGGGGAAACATTCAGTACTTC
TRBV9	TRBD1	TRBJ2-1	-	CASGTVGVNEQFF	TGTGCCAGCGGGACAGTTGGGGTCAATGAGCAGTTCTTC
TRBV18	-	TRBJ2-5	-	CASSPPQGQTQYF	TGTGCCAGCTCACCCCCACAGGGACAGACCCAGTACTTC
TRBV5-1	-	TRBJ2-7	-	CASSFAEGLYEQYF	TGCGCCAGCAGCTTCGCGGAGGGACTCTACGAGCAGTACTTC
TRBV6-5	-	TRBJ2-3	-	CASSYSEGLGPDTQYF	TGTGCCAGCAGTTACTCGGAAGGTTTGGGGCCAGATACGCAGTATTTT
TRBV7-3	TRBD1	TRBJ1-2	-	CASSLGPDRVYGYTF	TGTGCCAGCAGCTTAGGACCGGACAGGGTGTATGGCTACACCTTC
TRBV28	-	TRBJ1-2	-	CASSTIQGPSYGYTF	TGTGCCAGCAGTACTATACAAGGCCCCAGCTATGGCTACACCTTC
TRBV6-1	-	TRBJ1-3	-	CASSERVRTAGNTIYF	TGTGCCAGCAGTGAACGGGTCAGGACAGCTGGAAACACCATATATTTT
TRBV18	TRBD1	TRBJ1-1	-	CASSPGQGLNTEAFF	TGTGCCAGCTCACCGGGACAGGGGCTGAACACTGAAGCTTTCTTT
TRBV5-4	-	TRBJ1-2	-	CASNPDGGRYGYTF	TGTGCCAGCAACCCGGACGGGGGGAGGTATGGCTACACCTTC
TRBV15	-	TRBJ2-7	-	CATSTPEALSYEQYF	TGTGCCACCAGCACCCCGGAGGCCCTCTCCTACGAGCAGTACTTC
TRBV6-6	-	TRBJ1-1	-	CASNRPLGGTEAFF	TGTGCCAGCAACCGACCCCTCGGGGGCACTGAAGCTTTCTTT
TRBV28	TRBD1	TRBJ2-7	-	CASSSTGGKREQYF	TGTGCCAGCAGTTCAACAGGGGGCAAGAGGGAGCAGTACTTC
TRBV7-8	TRBD1	TRBJ1-5	-	CASSQDTGVNQPQHF	TGTGCCAGCAGTCAGGACACAGGGGTCAATCAGCCCCAGCATTTT
TRBV4-3	-	TRBJ1-1	-	CASSQVDIGAGNTEAFF	TGCGCCAGCAGCCAAGTGGATATAGGGGCAGGGAACACTGAAGCTTTCTTT
TRBV16	-	TRBJ2-3	-	CASSQSRRTDTQYF	TGTGCCAGCAGCCAATCCAGGAGGACAGATACGCAGTATTTT
TRBV6-5	-	TRBJ1-3	-	CASSYSGGNSGNTIYF	TGTGCCAGCAGTTACTCGGGAGGAAACTCTGGAAACACCATATATTTT
TRBV7-2	TRBD2	TRBJ2-7	-	CASKTSGHSYEQYF	TGTGCCAGCAAGACTAGCGGGCACTCCTACGAGCAGTACTTC
TRBV6-5	-	TRBJ2-2	once	CASSYSRLGTGELFF	TGTGCCAGCAGTTACTCGAGACTGGGCACCGGGGAGCTGTTTTTT
TRBV5-1	-	TRBJ1-6	-	CASSWGPGGYNSPLHF	TGCGCCAGCAGCTGGGGACCGGGGGGCTATAATTCACCCCTCCACTTT